Each of the 3 T cell receptor beta chains below was sequenced from the same sample in a study of technical replicates of blood from a handful of donors. Profiling relied on immunoSEQ multiplex PCR, and the TCRdb table lists in-frame clones only, not all of them. Of 75,000 to 100,000 clones in the sample, 96% were seen once. Material: T cells isolated from PBMCs. The receptor source for this set is a human donor in good health.

This chain uses TRBV19 with TRBJ2-1; weak D call: TRBD2 (6 bases). Germline assignment: CDR1 LNHDA and CDR2 SQIVND (reference sequence). Trimming removed 2 bases at V and 7 bases at J, with 15 bases between. The CDR3 is 15 residues long. The chain's CDR3 is CASSILGGMRNEQFF. CDR3 bases: TGTGCCAGTAGTATACTGGGCGGGATGAGAAATGAGCAGTTCTTC.

V gene TRBV4-3 combines with J gene TRBJ2-2; D possibly corresponds to TRBD1 (5 bases). This CDR3 contains 13 residues. CDR1 is LGHNA, CDR2 YSLEER, per germline. V was clipped by 2 bases and J by 10 bases, with 11 bases between them. The CDR3 is CASSQSIGQELFF. DNA of the CDR3: TGCGCCAGCAGCCAAAGTATTGGACAGGAGCTGTTTTTT.

This chain joins TRBV11-1 and TRBJ2-5; 13 bases agree with TRBD2. Germline V CDR1 and CDR2: SGHAT, FQDESV (reference sequence). V was pared by 3 bases and J by 7 bases, with 8 bases of the junction left unmatched. This CDR3 is 16 amino acids long. The CDR3 bases are TGTGCCAGCAGCTTCTCCTGGACTAGCGGGAGTACGACCCAGTACTTC. Translation gives CASSFSWTSGSTTQYF.